The T cell receptor beta chain under discussion was sequenced for a study of T cell clonotyping in hematopoietic cell transplantation. V lost 6 bases, J lost 1 base, and 15 bases stayed unmatched. The CDR3 runs to 18 residues. CDR1 ENHRY and CDR2 SYGVKD come from the germline V gene. The study, taken as a whole, reports: Pathologically expanded recipient clonotypes increased progressively from day 30 to day 180 as diversity fell. Few recipient clonotypes overlapped donors; over 95% were de novo at given depth. Broader posttransplant TCR repertoire diversity was predicted by graft donor and pretransplant recipient Inverse Simpson Index values. Without cell sorting, CD4 versus CD8 contributions remain unresolved.

A remark on this clone: Its cognate antigen is unknown.

Sequencing used immunoSEQ multiplex PCR; TCRdb keeps in-frame clones, though not all of them. The sample holds 40,000 to 55,000 clones, around 94% seen once. Sequenced material: peripheral blood mononuclear cells. The receptor comes from a woman aged 45 to 65 in good health. Some clones in this sample may be carry-over from other donors' samples. The V and J genes are TRBV10-3 and TRBJ2-3; 8 positions agree with TRBD2. The CDR3: CAIRGTMASGPRTDTQYF. The CDR3 nucleotides are TGTGCCATCAGGGGAACAATGGCTAGCGGGCCCCGCACAGATACGCAGTATTTT.